The text below deals with one TCR beta chain. The antigen is undetermined. CDR3 length: 15 residues. This record belongs to a study of monozygotic twins with inflammatory bowel disease. Study-wide results and caveats: Among IBD patients, fewer clonotypes were shared with others than among healthy twins, especially with disease activity. Those with IBD had lower TCRbeta diversity (inverse Simpson) than their healthy co-twins did.

With the 5' RACE reads reprocessed, TCRdb shows one record per CDR3 protein and no DNA. The table lists 400,000 or so distinct CDR3 sequences. The clonotype comes from a human donor with ulcerative colitis or Crohn's disease, or a healthy co-twin of an affected twin (not recorded which). The V call is TRBV12-3 or TRBV12-4, the J call TRBJ2-3. The sequencing input was blood. The CDR3 spells CASSLARDAPDTQYF.